The text below deals with one T cell receptor (beta chain). The antigen is undetermined. The data stem from a study of T cell responses to AZD1222 COVID-19 vaccine. Overall study findings and caveats: There were mostly white British donors and more females than males, and clonal diversity was possibly underestimated.

Method: immunoSEQ multiplex PCR; TCRdb's copy keeps in-frame clones and lacks some. The sample includes under 150,000 clones, approximately 90% of them seen just once. The sequences come from peripheral blood, collected on day 0 of AZD1222 vaccination. The receptor comes from an adult in good health.

The CDR3 region has the DNA TGTGCCACCAGTGAGACCGGGACTAGCAATGAGCAGTTCTTC. It encodes CATSETGTSNEQFF. The V call is TRBV24-1, the J call TRBJ2-1; 8 bases match TRBD2. This CDR3 has 14 residues. Germline CDR1 is KGHDR and CDR2 is SFDVKD. V lost 4 bases to trimming and J lost 6 bases; unmatched junction nucleotides: 4.